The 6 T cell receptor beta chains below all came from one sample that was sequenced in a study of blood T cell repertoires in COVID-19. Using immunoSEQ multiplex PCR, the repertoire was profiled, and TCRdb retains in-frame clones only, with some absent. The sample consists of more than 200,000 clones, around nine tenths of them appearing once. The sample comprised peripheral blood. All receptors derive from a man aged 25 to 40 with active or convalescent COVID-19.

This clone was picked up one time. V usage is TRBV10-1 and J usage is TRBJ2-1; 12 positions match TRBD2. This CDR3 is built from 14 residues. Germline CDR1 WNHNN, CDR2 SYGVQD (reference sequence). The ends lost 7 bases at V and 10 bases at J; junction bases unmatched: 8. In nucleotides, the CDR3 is TGCGCCAGCAAATCTAGCGGGGGGGCCCTGGAGCAGTTCTTC. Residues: CASKSSGGALEQFF.

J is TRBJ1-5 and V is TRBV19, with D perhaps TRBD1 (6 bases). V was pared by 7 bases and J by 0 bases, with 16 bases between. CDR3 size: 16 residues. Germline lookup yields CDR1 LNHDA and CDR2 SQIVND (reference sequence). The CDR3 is CASTTSTGNSNQPQHF. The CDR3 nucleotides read TGTGCCAGTACCACATCAACAGGGAATAGCAATCAGCCCCAGCATTTT. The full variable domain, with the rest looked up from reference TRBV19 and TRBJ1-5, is DGGITQSPKYLFRKEGQNVTLSCEQNLNHDAMYWYRQDPGQGLRLIYYSQIVNDFQKGDIAEGYSVSREKKESFPLTVTSAQKNPTAFYLCASTTSTGNSNQPQHFGDGTRLSIL.

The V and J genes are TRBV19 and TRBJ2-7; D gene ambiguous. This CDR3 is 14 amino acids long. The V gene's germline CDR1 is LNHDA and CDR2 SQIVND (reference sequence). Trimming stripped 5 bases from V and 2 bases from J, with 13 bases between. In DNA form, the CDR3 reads TGTGCCAGTAGTCCCTATCTGAAACCCTACGAGCAGTACTTC. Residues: CASSPYLKPYEQYF.

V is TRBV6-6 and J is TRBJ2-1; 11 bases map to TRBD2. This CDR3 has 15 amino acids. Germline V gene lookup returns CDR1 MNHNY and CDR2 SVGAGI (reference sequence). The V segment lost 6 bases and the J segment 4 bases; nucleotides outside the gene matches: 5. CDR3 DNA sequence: TGTGCCAGCAGACCGGCTAGCGGGGGGTACAATGAGCAGTTCTTC. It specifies CASRPASGGYNEQFF.

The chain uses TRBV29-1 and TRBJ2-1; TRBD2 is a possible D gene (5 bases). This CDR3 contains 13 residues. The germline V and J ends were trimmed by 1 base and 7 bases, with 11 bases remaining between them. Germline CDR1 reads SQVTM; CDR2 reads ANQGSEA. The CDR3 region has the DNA TGCAGCGTTGAAGGAGGGTTAAAGAATGAGCAGTTCTTC. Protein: CSVEGGLKNEQFF.

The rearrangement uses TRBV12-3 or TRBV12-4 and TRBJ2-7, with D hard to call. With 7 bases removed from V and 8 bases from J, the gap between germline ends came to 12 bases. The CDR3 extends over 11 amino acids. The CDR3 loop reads CASTVGWQQYF. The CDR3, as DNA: TGTGCCAGCACCGTCGGGTGGCAGCAGTACTTC.